This TCR beta chain was identified during a study of OX40 agonist ivuxolimab in advanced cancers. Background on the study: With a range of roughly 23 to 79, age averaged approximately 54 years, and approximately 83% were male. Partial responses were achieved by three patients: one hepatocellular carcinoma, two cutaneous melanoma. Study-wide points: Average numbers of expanded clones were greater in CD8+ T cells than in CD4+.

On this clone itself: Its cognate antigen is unknown.

Assay: immunoSEQ multiplex PCR; the TCRdb copy retains only in-frame clones and omits some. The sample yields 20,000 to 25,000 clones, about 86% seen once. The V gene end was trimmed by 6 bases and the J gene end by 6 bases; junction bases not matched to a gene: 9. CDR1 is SGHAT, CDR2 FQNNGV, per germline. The CDR3 totals 15 residues. The V call is TRBV11-2, the J call TRBJ2-1, with 9 bases matching TRBD1. Sequences were derived from CD4+ or CD8+ T cells sorted from blood, sampled in a trial of the OX40 agonist ivuxolimab. This receptor was obtained from an adult with an advanced solid tumor such as melanoma, head and neck, liver or kidney cancer. DNA of the CDR3: TGTGCCAGCAGGCCCGGGACAGGGAGCCTCAATGAGCAGTTCTTC. Its protein is CASRPGTGSLNEQFF. Based on the CDR3 plus reference TRBV11-2 and TRBJ2-1, the full variable domain is EAGVAQSPRYKIIEKRQSVAFWCNPISGHATLYWYQQILGQGPKLLIQFQNNGVVDDSQLPKDRFSAERLKGVDSTLKIQPAKLEDSAVYLCASRPGTGSLNEQFFGPGTRLTVL.